The next 32 T cell receptor beta chains were all read from a single sample in a study of blood T cell dynamics during melanoma immunotherapy. Profiled with immunoSEQ multiplex PCR; TCRdb holds only in-frame clones, not every one. The repertoire holds 10,000 to 15,000 clones, with around 84% as singletons. The time point denotes: pre-treatment baseline. The specimen comprised blood, sampled from a patient treated with checkpoint blockade. The origin of the receptors is a human donor with melanoma.

This clone counts as large (0.1 to 1%). V is TRBV7-9 and J is TRBJ2-7; D remains ambiguous. CDR1 and CDR2 (germline): SEHNR, FQNEAQ (reference sequence). The CDR3 is 13 amino acids. The germline V and J ends were trimmed by 0 bases and 7 bases, with 10 bases remaining between them. The CDR3 spells CASSLARHLEQYF. The CDR3 nucleotides are TGTGCCAGCAGCTTAGCGAGACACTTGGAGCAGTACTTC.

The chain is built from TRBV7-9 and TRBJ2-1; D perhaps matches TRBD2 (6 bases). V shed 10 bases and J shed 0 bases, with 13 bases lying between them. CDR3 length: 14 amino acids. Germline V lookup: CDR1 SEHNR, CDR2 FQNEAQ (reference sequence). The chain's CDR3 is CAIKGLSSYNEQFF. CDR3 sequence (DNA): TGTGCCATCAAGGGACTTTCCTCCTACAATGAGCAGTTCTTC.

This rearrangement joins TRBV6-1 to TRBJ2-1; 9 positions agree with TRBD2. This CDR3 comprises 19 residues. V dropped 2 bases and J dropped 8; count of bases not matched to a gene: 19. CDR1 is MNHNS, CDR2 SASEGT, per germline. CDR3 region: CASSETTRGGAGGPYEQFF. CDR3 bases: TGTGCCAGCAGTGAAACTACGCGCGGGGGTGCGGGAGGGCCCTATGAGCAGTTCTTC.

This clone was observed once. The gene calls are TRBV11-2 and TRBJ2-1; 8 bases are a match to TRBD1. This CDR3 has 14 amino acids. Trimming took 3 bases from V and 4 from J; bases not matched to a gene: 2. Germline V lookup: CDR1 SGHAT, CDR2 FQNNGV. The CDR3 region has the DNA TGTGCCAGCAGCTTCGGGACAGGTTACAATGAGCAGTTCTTC. Residues: CASSFGTGYNEQFF. Together with reference TRBV11-2 and TRBJ2-1, the CDR3 gives the full variable domain: EAGVAQSPRYKIIEKRQSVAFWCNPISGHATLYWYQQILGQGPKLLIQFQNNGVVDDSQLPKDRFSAERLKGVDSTLKIQPAKLEDSAVYLCASSFGTGYNEQFFGPGTRLTVL.

V gene TRBV25-1 combines with J gene TRBJ2-5; the D gene is possibly TRBD2 (6 bases). V was pared by 8 bases and J by 2 bases, with 12 bases between. Per germline, CDR1 MGHDK and CDR2 SYGVNS. The CDR3 loop spans 13 amino acids. The CDR3 spells CASGRGRQETQYF. The CDR3 coding sequence is TGTGCCAGCGGCCGGGGGAGGCAAGAGACCCAGTACTTC.

The chain combines TRBV19 with TRBJ1-2; 9 bases are shared with TRBD1. The CDR3 has 15 residues. V shed 6 bases, J shed 7 bases, and the junction held 12 bases outside the gene matches. The V gene's germline CDR1 is LNHDA and CDR2 SQIVND (reference sequence). CDR3 nucleotides: TGTGCCAGTAGGGAGGCCGGGACAGGGAATACTGGCTACACCTTC. Residues: CASREAGTGNTGYTF.

The CDR3 loop is CASSLLSGNNNEQFF. CDR3 DNA: TGCGCCAGCAGCTTGCTCTCCGGAAACAACAATGAGCAGTTCTTC. The chain couples TRBV5-1 to TRBJ2-1; the D is unclear. This CDR3 region has 15 residues. From germline, CDR1 is SGHRS and CDR2 YFSETQ. Deletions cut 1 base from V and 5 bases from J, with 13 bases between. The full variable domain, its missing parts supplied by reference TRBV5-1 and TRBJ2-1, is KAGVTQTPRYLIKTRGQQVTLSCSPISGHRSVSWYQQTPGQGLQFLFEYFSETQRNKGNFPGRFSGRQFSNSRSEMNVSTLELGDSALYLCASSLLSGNNNEQFFGPGTRLTVL.

The chain is built from TRBV15 and TRBJ1-2, with D possibly TRBD1 on 6 matching bases. Deletions cut 0 bases from V and 8 bases from J, with 19 bases between. CDR3 length: 16 residues. Germline assignment: CDR1 LNHNV and CDR2 YYDKDF (reference sequence). CDR3 residues: CATSRDRVRGAGGYTF. CDR3 bases: TGTGCCACCAGCAGAGATCGAGTGAGGGGGGCAGGCGGCTACACCTTC.

The CDR3 loop is CASSLGLAGPGELFF. CDR3 sequence (DNA): TGTGCCAGCAGCTTAGGACTAGCGGGACCCGGGGAGCTGTTTTTT. J is TRBJ2-2 and V is TRBV7-9; 11 bases agree with TRBD2. This CDR3 region has 15 residues. Trimming removed 1 base from V and 6 bases from J; junction bases left unmatched: 1. Germline V gene data show CDR1 as SEHNR and CDR2 as FQNEAQ (reference sequence).

This clone was found a few times. The genes are TRBV2 and TRBJ1-6; D possibly corresponds to TRBD1 (6 bases). Germline V gives CDR1 SNHLY, CDR2 FYNNEI. The CDR3 has 14 amino acids. V lost 10 bases, J lost 6 bases, and 16 bases lay in between. The CDR3: CANRRGSANSPLHF. In DNA, the CDR3 is TGTGCCAACAGAAGGGGGTCCGCTAATTCACCCCTCCACTTT.

The genes are TRBV27 and TRBJ2-5; D remains ambiguous. The CDR3 extends over 13 amino acids. V lost 6 bases, J lost 5 bases, and 13 bases lay in between. CDR1 is MNHEY, CDR2 SMNVEV, per germline (reference sequence). The CDR3 protein is CASRTTTGETQYF. The CDR3 DNA reads TGTGCCAGCAGAACTACGACCGGGGAGACCCAGTACTTC.

The rearrangement joins TRBV7-2 to TRBJ1-1; 7 bases are shared with TRBD1. This CDR3 has 17 amino acids. Per the germline V gene, CDR1 is SGHTA and CDR2 is FQGNSA. J gave up 4 bases and V 6 bases, and 17 bases lay outside the gene matches. DNA for the CDR3: TGTGCCAGCAGTCCACAGGGGTCTCTAAGGGGGGGCACTGAAGCTTTCTTT. Its translation: CASSPQGSLRGGTEAFF.

The chain has TRBV7-3 and TRBJ2-1, with 10 bases aligning to TRBD2. Germline loops: CDR1 SGHTA, CDR2 FQGTGA. The J segment lost 2 bases and the V segment lost 5 bases, leaving 3 bases of the junction unmatched. The CDR3 totals 15 residues. In DNA, the CDR3 is TGTGCCAGCAGCGCCAGCGGGGGGGCCTACAATGAGCAGTTCTTC. Residues: CASSASGGAYNEQFF.

DNA for the CDR3: TGCGCCAGCAGCGCAGGGGATAGCTCCTACGAGCAGTACTTC. Its protein product is CASSAGDSSYEQYF. The rearrangement links TRBV5-1 to TRBJ2-7, with a tentative D call TRBD1 (6 bases). This CDR3 region has 14 residues. CDR1 SGHRS and CDR2 YFSETQ come from the germline V gene. Deletions cut 4 bases from V and 0 bases from J, with 11 bases between.

The chain employs TRBV27 and TRBJ1-6; unclear D gene. Per the germline V gene, CDR1 is MNHEY and CDR2 is SMNVEV (reference sequence). V was trimmed by 5 bases and J by 0 bases, leaving 5 bases between them. The CDR3 length is 14 residues. DNA of the CDR3: TGTGCCAGCAGTCAGAGCTCCTATAATTCACCCCTCCACTTT. Encoded protein: CASSQSSYNSPLHF.

This clone was found once. V is TRBV5-1 and J is TRBJ1-2, with 7 positions matching TRBD1. V shed 8 bases, J shed 3 bases, and the junction held 7 bases outside the gene matches. This CDR3 spans 13 amino acids. Germline assignment: CDR1 SGHRS and CDR2 YFSETQ. CDR3 in DNA: TGCGCCAGTCATACAGGGGAAGACTATGGCTACACCTTC. As protein: CASHTGEDYGYTF.

The rearrangement links TRBV30 to TRBJ1-2; 8 bases align to TRBD1. V lost 1 base to trimming and J lost 4 bases; unmatched junction nucleotides: 2. This CDR3 has 13 residues. Germline-derived CDR1 and CDR2 are GTSNPN and SVGIG (reference sequence). CDR3 DNA: TGTGCCTGGAGTGCGACAGGGGTCTATGGCTACACCTTC. It codes for CAWSATGVYGYTF.

CDR3 sequence reads: CASSKAGEINEQFF. The CDR3 DNA reads TGTGCCAGCAGTAAAGCGGGGGAAATCAATGAGCAGTTCTTC. V gene TRBV28 combines with J gene TRBJ2-1; TRBD2 matches 8 bases. The CDR3 consists of 14 residues. Germline CDR1 MDHEN, CDR2 SYDVKM. V lost 5 bases, J lost 6 bases, and 6 bases stayed unmatched.

A single count supports this clone. The CDR3 loop reads CAISDPEGQGWYYGYTF. As DNA, the CDR3 is TGTGCCATCAGTGACCCCGAGGGACAGGGTTGGTACTATGGCTACACCTTC. The chain employs TRBV10-3 and TRBJ1-2, with 9 bases fitting TRBD1. The germline V gene has CDR1 ENHRY and CDR2 SYGVKD. V shed 3 bases and J 3 bases; nucleotides not matched to a gene: 11. This CDR3 is built from 17 residues.

CDR3 loop: CASSQVGPPETQYF. The CDR3 DNA is TGTGCCAGCAGCCAAGTGGGGCCCCCAGAGACCCAGTACTTC. The rearrangement joins TRBV4-2 to TRBJ2-5, with a weak D call TRBD1 (5 bases). Deletions cut 1 base from V and 4 bases from J, with 10 bases between. The length of the CDR3 is 14 residues. CDR1 is LGHNA and CDR2 is YNFKEQ in the germline V gene.

The gene calls are TRBV5-5 and TRBJ2-7; 11 bases fit TRBD1. The CDR3 runs 17 residues. Trimming took 2 bases from V and 3 from J; bases not matched to a gene: 10. Germline V gene lookup returns CDR1 SGHKS and CDR2 YYEKEE (reference sequence). CDR3 DNA sequence: TGTGCCAGCAGCTTCAATCCCCGGGGACAGGGGGTCTACGAGCAGTACTTC. Its protein product is CASSFNPRGQGVYEQYF.

J is TRBJ1-2 and V is TRBV30; D ambiguous. Germline CDR1 GTSNPN, CDR2 SVGIG (reference sequence). The CDR3 extends over 12 amino acids. Trimming cost V 4 bases and J 2 bases, with 8 bases left between them. The CDR3 DNA is TGTGCCTGGACCTTACTCAACTATGGCTACACCTTC. As protein: CAWTLLNYGYTF. Variable domain in full (rest from reference TRBV30 and TRBJ1-2): SQTIHQWPATLVQPVGSPLSLECTVEGTSNPNLYWYRQAAGRGLQLLFYSVGIGQISSEVPQNLSASRPQDRQFILSSKKLLLSDSGFYLCAWTLLNYGYTFGSGTRLTVV.

This rearrangement joins TRBV7-2 to TRBJ2-1; maybe TRBD2 (6 bases). With 4 bases removed from V and 6 bases from J, the gap between germline ends came to 10 bases. CDR1 and CDR2 (germline): SGHTA, FQGNSA. The CDR3 totals 13 residues. The CDR3 protein is CASSWGTANEQFF. CDR3 in DNA: TGTGCCAGCAGCTGGGGGACTGCCAATGAGCAGTTCTTC.

This clone was seen once. The genes are TRBV5-6 and TRBJ1-2, with D perhaps TRBD1 (5 bases). V shed 2 bases and J shed 3 bases, with 8 bases lying between them. Per germline, CDR1 SGHDT and CDR2 YYEEEE. This CDR3 has 13 amino acids. The DNA for the CDR3 is TGTGCCAGCAGCTTCGACAGCTACTATGGCTACACCTTC. Protein sequence: CASSFDSYYGYTF.

The genes are TRBV6-5 and TRBJ1-6; D gene uncertain. The CDR3 runs to 15 residues. The germline CDR1 and CDR2 sequences are MNHEY and SVGAGI. The V end lost 4 bases, the J end lost 0 bases, and 7 bases lay between the germline ends. The CDR3 DNA reads TGTGCCAGCAGTTTAGTGAACTCCTATAATTCACCCCTCCACTTT. Translated: CASSLVNSYNSPLHF.

The V gene is TRBV11-2, the J gene TRBJ2-1; 10 bases fit TRBD2. V shed 1 base and J 7 bases; nucleotides not matched to a gene: 7. This CDR3 is built from 16 residues. The V gene's germline CDR1 is SGHAT and CDR2 FQNNGV. The DNA of the CDR3 is TGTGCCAGCAGCTTAGCCCTTAGCGGGGGGAAAAATGAGCAGTTCTTC. Encoded protein: CASSLALSGGKNEQFF.

This rearrangement joins TRBV9 to TRBJ1-1; D unresolved. CDR1 is SGDLS, CDR2 YYNGEE, per germline. The CDR3 totals 13 residues. Trimming pared 0 bases from V and 5 bases from J, leaving 8 bases between. In DNA form, the CDR3 reads TGTGCCAGCAGCGTAGGTACAAAGACTGAAGCTTTCTTT. Encoded protein: CASSVGTKTEAFF.

The chain joins TRBV11-2 to TRBJ1-1; D unresolved. Trimming removed 0 bases from V and 1 base from J, with 6 bases in between. Germline assignment: CDR1 SGHAT and CDR2 FQNNGV. CDR3 length: 14 amino acids. CDR3 sequence (DNA): TGTGCCAGCAGCTTAGATCCAAAGAACACTGAAGCTTTCTTT. Residues: CASSLDPKNTEAFF.

The V and J genes are TRBV30 and TRBJ2-1, with 12 nucleotides matching TRBD2. In germline, CDR1 is GTSNPN, CDR2 SVGIG (reference sequence). With V trimmed by 0 bases and J by 6 bases, 6 bases remained unmatched. The CDR3 runs 16 residues. CDR3 residues: CAWSVVASGRVNEQFF. The CDR3, as DNA: TGTGCCTGGAGTGTAGTAGCTAGCGGGAGGGTCAATGAGCAGTTCTTC.

The chain links TRBV10-1 to TRBJ1-2; D is unclear. Germline V gene sequence: CDR1 WNHNN, CDR2 SYGVQD (reference sequence). With 7 bases removed from V and 4 bases from J, the gap between germline ends came to 16 bases. The CDR3 consists of 14 residues. DNA for the CDR3: TGCGCCAGCACCCTGCCCCCCCAGAGCTATGGCTACACCTTC. The encoded protein is CASTLPPQSYGYTF.

This chain uses TRBV9 with TRBJ2-1; D not resolved. V lost 0 bases, J lost 5 bases, and 12 bases lay in between. The CDR3 totals 15 residues. Germline V gene lookup returns CDR1 SGDLS and CDR2 YYNGEE. CDR3 loop: CASSVEVLADNEQFF. DNA of the CDR3: TGTGCCAGCAGCGTAGAGGTCCTTGCGGACAATGAGCAGTTCTTC.

The J gene is TRBJ2-2, the V gene TRBV4-2; D may be TRBD1 or TRBD2 (5 bases each). Between the trimmed V and J ends, which lost 1 base and 2 bases, there was a span of 11 bases. CDR3 length equals 16 residues. Per germline, CDR1 LGHNA and CDR2 YNFKEQ. CDR3 sequence: CASSQARDANTGELFF. The CDR3 nucleotides are TGTGCCAGCAGCCAAGCCCGGGACGCTAACACCGGGGAGCTGTTTTTT.